The following is a T cell receptor (beta chain) sequence with its context. Antigen: not known. This CDR3 spans 14 amino acids. The V end lost 3 bases, the J end lost 7 bases, and 13 bases lay between the germline ends. This record belongs to a study of T-cell memory formation after mild COVID-19. Study findings and constraints: Certain responding clones were present in pre-infection memory, suggesting participation of cross-reactive memory. Clones from the second wave (peaking day 37) had unconfirmed SARS-CoV-2 specificity.

TCR alpha and TCR beta cDNA libraries carrying sample barcodes and UMIs were produced by 5'RACE using constant-segment primers. MiXCR, applied by TCRdb to the 5' RACE reads, yields one record per CDR3 protein. The sample holds some 120,000 distinct CDR3 sequences; 15% to 20% are singletons and the top ten take approximately 14%. The receptor was derived from an adult woman who had mild COVID-19 (a few samples of this study predate the infection). Cell type and time point are not known. Sequencing used PBMCs or a T cell subset sorted from them (not recorded which). The J gene is TRBJ2-1, the V gene TRBV12-3 or TRBV12-4; possibly TRBD2 for D (5 bases). CDR3 sequence (DNA): TGTGCCAGCAGTTTCGGGATAAAGGAGAATGAGCAGTTCTTC. Translating gives CASSFGIKENEQFF.